Below are 28 T cell receptor beta chains sequenced from a single sample in a study of cytomegalovirus exposure and HLA in healthy donors. Repertoires were generated with immunoSEQ multiplex PCR, while TCRdb's copy carries only in-frame clones and drops some. The data hold 180,000 or so clones, with around nine tenths observed a single time. The source material was PBMCs. The receptors derive from a woman in her thirties in good health and CMV-seronegative.

This clone was recorded once. The V call is TRBV9, the J call TRBJ2-1; D is uncertain. V lost 2 bases to trimming and J lost 12 bases, with 15 bases between them. From germline, CDR1 is SGDLS and CDR2 YYNGEE. The length of the CDR3 is 13 residues. The DNA of the CDR3 is TGTGCCAGCAGCGTTTCGTATATCTCGGGGCAGTTCTTC. Protein sequence: CASSVSYISGQFF.

This clone was recorded once. The rearrangement links TRBV4-3 to TRBJ2-7; TRBD2 is a possible D gene (6 bases). The CDR3 is 16 amino acids. Germline CDR1 LGHNA, CDR2 YSLEER. Between the trimmed V and J ends, which lost 0 bases and 0 bases, there was a span of 12 bases. CDR3 sequence reads: CASSQDRRGSSYEQYF. The CDR3 region has the DNA TGCGCCAGCAGCCAAGATAGACGGGGGAGCTCCTACGAGCAGTACTTC.

The CDR3 nucleotides are TGCAGCGTCCTTCTAAACACTGAAGCTTTCTTT. Its protein is CSVLLNTEAFF. This chain links TRBV29-1 with TRBJ1-1; D call uncertain. V dropped 6 bases and J dropped 2 bases, with 7 bases sitting between them. The CDR3 is 11 amino acids. CDR1 is SQVTM and CDR2 is ANQGSEA in the germline V gene.

The V gene is TRBV4-3, the J gene TRBJ1-6; the D is unclear. This CDR3 comprises 14 residues. V was trimmed by 0 bases and J by 10 bases, leaving 10 bases between them. CDR1 LGHNA and CDR2 YSLEER come from the germline V gene. CDR3 nucleotides: TGCGCCAGCAGCCAAGATCATGGGCAGTCACCCCTCCACTTT. Translating it yields CASSQDHGQSPLHF.

The chain uses TRBV13 and TRBJ1-2, with D hard to call. Trimming took off 3 bases at V and 5 bases at J, with 7 bases between the two ends. The CDR3 is 12 amino acids. Germline V gene lookup returns CDR1 PRHDT and CDR2 FYEKMQ (reference sequence). The CDR3 DNA sequence: TGTGCCAGCAGCTTTGGAGAGTATGGCTACACCTTC. This gives the protein CASSFGEYGYTF.

V gene TRBV6-6 combines with J gene TRBJ1-1, with D possibly being TRBD1 (6 bases). Trimming took 0 bases from V and 4 from J, leaving 12 bases between them. Germline V CDR1 and CDR2: MNHNY, SVGAGI (reference sequence). CDR3 size: 15 residues. CDR3: CASSYSGQGPTEAFF. The CDR3 region has the DNA TGTGCCAGCAGTTACTCGGGTCAGGGGCCCACTGAAGCTTTCTTT.

The chain has TRBV2 and TRBJ2-5, with 7 bases fitting TRBD2. CDR1 is SNHLY and CDR2 is FYNNEI in the germline V gene. The V gene end was trimmed by 6 bases and the J gene end by 1 base; junction bases not matched to a gene: 5. The CDR3 length is 14 residues. The CDR3: CASRAPSGQETQYF. CDR3 bases: TGTGCCAGCAGGGCTCCTAGCGGCCAAGAGACCCAGTACTTC.

The rearrangement links TRBV7-9 to TRBJ1-6; no definite D call. The CDR3 covers 13 residues. V lost 5 bases and J 7 bases, leaving 9 bases between the germline ends. Germline CDR1 and CDR2: SEHNR and FQNEAQ (reference sequence). CDR3 nucleotide sequence: TGTGCCAGCAGCCGAACAGAGAATTCACCCCTCCACTTT. Translating gives CASSRTENSPLHF.

This chain joins TRBV6-1 and TRBJ2-3, with 9 bases fitting TRBD2. Losses at the gene ends were 10 bases for V and 6 bases for J; bases not matched to a gene: 14. From germline, CDR1 is MNHNS and CDR2 SASEGT. This CDR3 has 15 amino acids. The CDR3 region has the DNA TGTGCCACAGGCTTGGAGGCGGGGGGGTATGATACGCAGTATTTT. This codes for CATGLEAGGYDTQYF.

The rearrangement links TRBV7-2 to TRBJ1-1; a weak D match, TRBD1 (5 bases). The germline CDR1 and CDR2 sequences are SGHTA and FQGNSA. The CDR3 is made up of 14 amino acids. V was shortened by 2 bases and J by 2 bases, with 9 bases between the two germline ends. The CDR3 here is CASSLRGTNTEAFF. The CDR3 DNA is TGTGCCAGCAGCTTACGGGGGACCAACACTGAAGCTTTCTTT.

This chain links TRBV7-6 with TRBJ1-1; D is possibly TRBD1 (6 bases). The CDR3 has 14 residues. The germline V gene has CDR1 SGHVS and CDR2 FNYEAQ. V gave up 5 bases and J gave up 0 bases, with 10 bases separating them. The CDR3 DNA is TGTGCCAGCAGCCAACAGGGCATGAACACTGAAGCTTTCTTT. Its protein is CASSQQGMNTEAFF.

The chain carries TRBV19 and TRBJ2-2; 8 positions match TRBD1. Germline loops: CDR1 LNHDA, CDR2 SQIVND (reference sequence). CDR3 size: 17 residues. After removal of 4 bases from V and 5 bases from J, the junction contained 12 bases not matched to a gene. The CDR3 DNA sequence: TGTGCCAGTAGTAGGGGCCGGGACAGGACTTCAACCGGGGAGCTGTTTTTT. Amino acid sequence: CASSRGRDRTSTGELFF.

V and J are TRBV4-1 and TRBJ2-1; TRBD2 is a possible D gene (7 bases). The CDR3 has 19 amino acids. Germline lookup yields CDR1 MGHRA and CDR2 YSYEKL. V lost 1 base to trimming and J lost 2 bases, with 21 bases between them. The CDR3 nucleotides are TGCGCCAGCAGCCAAGGGGGTCCGGTGAGGGGGAGGGCCTACAATGAGCAGTTCTTC. Protein: CASSQGGPVRGRAYNEQFF.

The chain joins TRBV7-2 to TRBJ2-7; D remains unclear. Germline loops: CDR1 SGHTA, CDR2 FQGNSA. The CDR3 is made up of 15 amino acids. V was shortened by 5 bases and J by 2 bases, with 16 bases between the two germline ends. In DNA form, the CDR3 reads TGTGCCAGCAGCGCCTCAAGGCAGGCAGCCTACGAGCAGTACTTC. Residues: CASSASRQAAYEQYF.

This clone was recorded once. The J gene is TRBJ2-7, the V gene TRBV5-1, with TRBD1 as a possible D gene (6 bases). Germline assignment: CDR1 SGHRS and CDR2 YFSETQ. The CDR3 is 13 residues long. Trimming stripped 4 bases from V and 7 bases from J, with 15 bases between. CDR3 region: CASSLTRGGEQYF. For the CDR3, the DNA is TGCGCCAGCAGCCTTACCCGAGGGGGTGAGCAGTACTTC. Drawing the rest from reference TRBV5-1 and TRBJ2-7, the complete variable domain is KAGVTQTPRYLIKTRGQQVTLSCSPISGHRSVSWYQQTPGQGLQFLFEYFSETQRNKGNFPGRFSGRQFSNSRSEMNVSTLELGDSALYLCASSLTRGGEQYFGPGTRLTVT.

The chain is built from TRBV27 and TRBJ1-2; 8 positions agree with TRBD1. This CDR3 comprises 15 residues. Germline V gene lookup returns CDR1 MNHEY and CDR2 SMNVEV (reference sequence). Trimming cost V 5 bases and J 7 bases; bases outside gene matches: 12. The CDR3 DNA is TGTGCCAGCAGTGACTCTCGGACAGGGCCTTTTGGCTACACCTTC. This translates into CASSDSRTGPFGYTF.

The rearrangement links TRBV18 to TRBJ2-2; 9 nucleotides line up with TRBD1. The V segment lost 3 bases and the J segment 3 bases; nucleotides outside the gene matches: 5. CDR3 length: 16 residues. Germline-derived CDR1 and CDR2 are KGHSH and LQKENI. In nucleotides, the CDR3 is TGTGCCAGCTCACCTACGGGACAGGGTTACACCGGGGAGCTGTTTTTT. This codes for CASSPTGQGYTGELFF.

The gene calls are TRBV29-1 and TRBJ2-7, with TRBD1 matching over 8 bases. Trimming cost V 6 bases and J 7 bases; bases outside gene matches: 8. Germline CDR1 is SQVTM and CDR2 is ANQGSEA. The CDR3 runs to 12 residues. The CDR3, as DNA: TGCAGCGTGTGGGACAGGACAAGGGAGCAGTACTTC. This sequence encodes CSVWDRTREQYF.

The V and J genes are TRBV19 and TRBJ2-5, with D unclear. This CDR3 is built from 13 residues. Germline assignment: CDR1 LNHDA and CDR2 SQIVND (reference sequence). V was shortened by 5 bases and J by 1 base, with 8 bases between the two germline ends. Written as DNA, the CDR3 is TGTGCCAGTAGTCCGTGGAGCCAAGAGACCCAGTACTTC. Amino acids: CASSPWSQETQYF.

This rearrangement joins TRBV6-6 to TRBJ2-2; no definite D call. Germline V CDR1 and CDR2: MNHNY, SVGAGI (reference sequence). There are 15 residues in the CDR3. Trimming left V 7 bases short and J 1 base short, with 13 bases between. The CDR3 DNA is TGTGCCAGCAACGTTGGGCCGATGAACACCGGGGAGCTGTTTTTT. It codes for CASNVGPMNTGELFF.

The gene calls are TRBV9 and TRBJ2-1; 11 nucleotides agree with TRBD2. V was clipped by 4 bases and J by 4 bases; unmatched bases: 10. The CDR3 has 17 amino acids. Germline-derived CDR1 and CDR2 are SGDLS and YYNGEE. CDR3 nucleotide sequence: TGTGCCAGCAGCTTAATGGGGCTAGCGGGGGGTTACAATGAGCAGTTCTTC. Translated: CASSLMGLAGGYNEQFF.

The rearrangement joins TRBV7-2 to TRBJ2-3; D is possibly TRBD2 (6 bases). This CDR3 contains 16 residues. The germline gives CDR1 SGHTA, CDR2 FQGNSA. Trimming stripped 1 base from V and 0 bases from J, with 11 bases between. The CDR3 protein is CASSLGRAGSTDTQYF. CDR3 nucleotide sequence: TGTGCCAGCAGCTTAGGTAGGGCGGGGAGCACAGATACGCAGTATTTT.

V usage is TRBV30 and J usage is TRBJ1-2; D is undetermined. The germline V gene encodes CDR1 GTSNPN and CDR2 SVGIG (reference sequence). There are 13 residues in the CDR3. Trimming cost V 0 bases and J 4 bases, with 9 bases left between them. This CDR3 reads CAWSVLHLYGYTF. CDR3 DNA: TGTGCCTGGAGTGTACTCCACCTCTATGGCTACACCTTC.

This chain joins TRBV30 and TRBJ1-2; TRBD1 is a possible D gene (6 bases). Germline CDR1 is GTSNPN and CDR2 is SVGIG (reference sequence). This CDR3 is built from 13 residues. With 3 bases removed from V and 4 bases from J, the gap between germline ends came to 12 bases. CDR3 in DNA: TGTGCCTGGAGCGGGGGGGCGGCCTATGGCTACACCTTC. Translating it yields CAWSGGAAYGYTF. The whole variable domain, filled in from reference TRBV30 and TRBJ1-2, reads SQTIHQWPATLVQPVGSPLSLECTVEGTSNPNLYWYRQAAGRGLQLLFYSVGIGQISSEVPQNLSASRPQDRQFILSSKKLLLSDSGFYLCAWSGGAAYGYTFGSGTRLTVV.

V is TRBV7-9 and J is TRBJ2-3; 8 bases align to TRBD2. V shed 10 bases, J shed 6 bases, and the junction held 12 bases outside the gene matches. Germline values: CDR1 SEHNR, CDR2 FQNEAQ (reference sequence). The CDR3 runs to 14 residues. The DNA of the CDR3 is TGTGCCACCTGTCAAACGGGGGGGGTGGATACGCAGTATTTT. It is translated as CATCQTGGVDTQYF.

This clone turned up a few times. J is TRBJ2-7 and V is TRBV6-1; possible D gene TRBD1, 5 bases. The germline V gene has CDR1 MNHNS and CDR2 SASEGT. Trimming took 5 bases from V and 4 from J, leaving 15 bases between them. This CDR3 comprises 14 residues. The CDR3 DNA reads TGTGCCAGCAGTCTGGGGCACGCGATATACGAGCAGTACTTC. Translation: CASSLGHAIYEQYF.

The V and J genes are TRBV10-3 and TRBJ2-7; maybe TRBD2 (5 bases). This CDR3 contains 14 residues. The ends were cut back, 1 base at V and 3 bases at J, with 10 bases in the middle. Germline V gene lookup returns CDR1 ENHRY and CDR2 SYGVKD. The CDR3: CAISELGSFYEQYF. The CDR3 DNA follows: TGTGCCATCAGTGAGTTGGGGAGTTTCTACGAGCAGTACTTC.

This clone showed up just once. The V and J genes are TRBV6-1 and TRBJ1-1; tentative D call: TRBD1 (5 bases). V was clipped by 7 bases and J by 1 base, with 16 bases between them. The CDR3 runs 15 residues. Germline V CDR1 and CDR2: MNHNS, SASEGT. As DNA, the CDR3 is TGTGCCAGCAACCACTACGGTCAGGGGAACACTGAAGCTTTCTTT. Its translation: CASNHYGQGNTEAFF.